These 28 T cell receptor beta chains came from one sample sequenced in a study of blood T cell repertoires in COVID-19. Method: immunoSEQ multiplex PCR; TCRdb's copy keeps in-frame clones and lacks some. The sample has roughly 210,000 clones, 87% seen once. Sequenced sample: PBMCs or T cells enriched from blood (not recorded which). Receptors were obtained from a man aged 25-40 years in a cohort exposed to, infected with or recovered from COVID-19 (not recorded which).

J is TRBJ2-3 and V is TRBV18; D not certain. The ends were cut back, 4 bases at V and 2 bases at J, with 7 bases in the middle. The CDR3 covers 13 residues. Germline CDR1 reads KGHSH; CDR2 reads LQKENI. This chain's CDR3 is CASSQQITDTQYF. The CDR3 coding sequence is TGTGCCAGCTCACAGCAAATCACAGATACGCAGTATTTT.

The chain joins TRBV5-1 to TRBJ1-4; the D is unclear. The CDR3 length is 17 residues. Germline CDR1 SGHRS, CDR2 YFSETQ. V shed 3 bases and J shed 2 bases, with 17 bases lying between them. The CDR3 coding sequence is TGCGCCAGCAGCTCCCCCGCTGGAGGGAGGACTAATGAAAAACTGTTTTTT. The encoded protein is CASSSPAGGRTNEKLFF.

The chain employs TRBV21-1 and TRBJ2-5; TRBD2 reflects the table's D call only, with no check against the DNA. TRBV21-1 is an annotated pseudogene. The CDR3 extends over 17 amino acids. The CDR3 DNA follows: TGTGCCAGCAGCAAATTCTTACGGGAGGGTAAAAAAGAGACCCAGTACTTC. Amino acids: CASSKFLREGKKETQYF.

The chain links TRBV27 to TRBJ2-1; the D gene is possibly TRBD2 (6 bases). The germline V gene encodes CDR1 MNHEY and CDR2 SMNVEV (reference sequence). This CDR3 comprises 16 residues. V gave up 7 bases and J gave up 6 bases, with 22 bases separating them. CDR3 sequence: CASTSYGIRGTNEQFF. CDR3 sequence (DNA): TGTGCCAGCACAAGTTACGGGATCCGCGGGACCAATGAGCAGTTCTTC.

V and J are TRBV4-1 and TRBJ2-7, with TRBD2 matching over 9 bases. Germline values: CDR1 MGHRA, CDR2 YSYEKL. The CDR3 length is 16 residues. V lost 3 bases, J lost 1 base, and 7 bases stayed unmatched. CDR3 region: CASSQMVAGASYEQYF. The CDR3 DNA is TGCGCCAGCAGCCAGATGGTAGCGGGAGCATCCTACGAGCAGTACTTC.

This clone was counted a single time. This chain links TRBV10-2 with TRBJ1-1, with TRBD1 identical over 10 bases. The germline V gene encodes CDR1 WSHSY and CDR2 SAAADI. This CDR3 comprises 17 residues. The J segment lost 0 bases and the V segment lost 6 bases, leaving 10 bases of the junction unmatched. The CDR3 nucleotides are TGCGCCAGCAGCGACCGGGACAGGGGATTCATGAACACTGAAGCTTTCTTT. The encoded protein is CASSDRDRGFMNTEAFF.

This clone was seen only a few times. The J gene is TRBJ1-2, the V gene TRBV12-3 or TRBV12-4; D might be TRBD1 (6 bases). This CDR3 comprises 11 residues. Between the trimmed V and J ends, which lost 1 base and 12 bases, there was a span of 9 bases. The CDR3 coding sequence is TGTGCCAGCAGTTTAGAGGCAGGGGACACCTTC. Residues: CASSLEAGDTF.

The J gene is TRBJ1-1, the V gene TRBV12-3 or TRBV12-4; D possibly corresponds to TRBD1 (6 bases). The CDR3 extends over 13 amino acids. Trimming shortened V by 5 bases and J by 2 bases, and 9 bases separated the two germline ends. This CDR3 reads CASSRDTNTEAFF. The CDR3 DNA follows: TGTGCCAGCAGTCGGGACACTAACACTGAAGCTTTCTTT.

This clone was seen only a few times. The V and J genes are TRBV29-1 and TRBJ1-1, with D tentatively TRBD1 (6 bases). V was pared by 3 bases and J by 5 bases, with 10 bases between. The CDR3 has 12 residues. CDR1 SQVTM and CDR2 ANQGSEA come from the germline V gene. CDR3: CSVEGALTEAFF. CDR3 bases: TGCAGCGTTGAGGGGGCGCTTACTGAAGCTTTCTTT.

The chain joins TRBV7-9 to TRBJ2-7; D is ambiguous. V was cut by 1 base and J by 3 bases, with 13 bases left in between. Germline V CDR1 and CDR2: SEHNR, FQNEAQ (reference sequence). This CDR3 is 15 amino acids long. The CDR3: CASSLVSLYGYEQYF. CDR3 sequence (DNA): TGTGCCAGCAGCTTAGTTAGTTTGTACGGCTACGAGCAGTACTTC.

The rearrangement uses TRBV27 and TRBJ1-1; D may be TRBD1 (5 bases). The germline CDR1 and CDR2 sequences are MNHEY and SMNVEV (reference sequence). This CDR3 is 14 amino acids long. With 1 base removed from V and 4 bases from J, the gap between germline ends came to 10 bases. CDR3 DNA sequence: TGTGCCAGCAGTTTATGGGCAGGGATCACTGAAGCTTTCTTT. It yields the protein CASSLWAGITEAFF.

The chain has TRBV3-1 (or the pseudogene TRBV3-2) and TRBJ2-2; TRBD2 matches at 9 bases. J lost 7 bases, V lost 4 bases, and 4 bases had no gene match. The CDR3 loop spans 14 amino acids. Looked up from germline, CDR1 is LGHDT and CDR2 is YNNKEL (reference sequence). CDR3 region: CASSPSSGSGELFF. The CDR3 nucleotides read TGTGCCAGCAGCCCCAGTAGCGGGAGCGGGGAGCTGTTTTTT.

The rearrangement links TRBV9 to TRBJ2-2, with 7 bases lining up with TRBD2. V lost 2 bases to trimming and J lost 4 bases; unmatched junction nucleotides: 11. This CDR3 is 17 amino acids long. Germline V lookup: CDR1 SGDLS, CDR2 YYNGEE. CDR3 coding DNA: TGTGCCAGCAGCGTTTCGGGTGCGGGAGCTGCCACCGGGGAGCTGTTTTTT. This encodes CASSVSGAGAATGELFF.

In its sample, this clone was seen once. This rearrangement joins TRBV28 to TRBJ1-5; a weak D match, TRBD1 (5 bases). With 1 base removed from V and 2 bases from J, the gap between germline ends came to 15 bases. This CDR3 spans 17 amino acids. Germline loops: CDR1 MDHEN, CDR2 SYDVKM. The CDR3 DNA is TGTGCCAGCAGTTTATATAGCGGGGCCGGGGGCAATCAGCCCCAGCATTTT. Its protein product is CASSLYSGAGGNQPQHF.

This rearrangement joins TRBV24-1 to TRBJ1-5; D remains ambiguous. CDR3 length: 13 residues. Germline V gene sequence: CDR1 KGHDR, CDR2 SFDVKD. V dropped 7 bases and J dropped 4 bases, with 10 bases sitting between them. The CDR3 here is CATSANKNQPQHF. The CDR3 DNA follows: TGTGCCACCAGCGCCAACAAGAATCAGCCCCAGCATTTT.

The chain is built from TRBV6-6 and TRBJ1-1; 7 positions match TRBD1. This CDR3 has 15 amino acids. Germline V gene data show CDR1 as MNHNY and CDR2 as SVGAGI (reference sequence). Trimming took 2 bases from V and 3 from J; bases not matched to a gene: 6. CDR3 in amino acids: CASSYPITGDTEAFF. In nucleotides, the CDR3 is TGTGCCAGCAGTTACCCCATAACAGGGGACACTGAAGCTTTCTTT.

Written as DNA, the CDR3 is TGTGCCAGTAGTATGGGACTCCTCGGGGCAGATACGCAGTATTTT. As protein: CASSMGLLGADTQYF. The chain uses TRBV19 and TRBJ2-3; possible D gene TRBD2, 6 bases. V was trimmed by 3 bases and J by 4 bases, leaving 14 bases between them. The germline V gene has CDR1 LNHDA and CDR2 SQIVND (reference sequence). This CDR3 is built from 15 residues.

The J gene is TRBJ1-4, the V gene TRBV27, with 9 nucleotides matching TRBD1. The germline gives CDR1 MNHEY, CDR2 SMNVEV (reference sequence). After removal of 4 bases from V and 4 bases from J, the junction contained 1 base not matched to a gene. The CDR3 has 14 residues. The CDR3 is CASSSDRGNEKLFF. CDR3 bases: TGTGCCAGCAGTTCGGACAGGGGTAATGAAAAACTGTTTTTT.

The rearrangement joins TRBV7-8 to TRBJ1-1, with 8 bases that match TRBD1. After removal of 5 bases from V and 1 base from J, the junction contained 6 bases not matched to a gene. Germline CDR1 is SGHVS and CDR2 is FQNEAQ. This CDR3 has 15 residues. CDR3 in amino acids: CASSRGGTGNTEAFF. The CDR3 region has the DNA TGTGCCAGCAGCCGAGGGGGGACAGGGAACACTGAAGCTTTCTTT.

The chain employs TRBV4-3 and TRBJ2-1; 14 bases match TRBD2. V shed 3 bases and J 5 bases; nucleotides not matched to a gene: 12. Per the germline V gene, CDR1 is LGHNA and CDR2 is YSLEER. This CDR3 is built from 19 residues. The CDR3 is CASSHPKGLAGVADNEQFF. The DNA for the CDR3 is TGCGCCAGCAGCCACCCCAAGGGACTAGCGGGAGTCGCAGACAATGAGCAGTTCTTC.

This clone was seen once. The rearrangement links TRBV27 to TRBJ1-6; possible D gene TRBD1, 6 bases. V gave up 2 bases and J gave up 7 bases, with 12 bases separating them. The CDR3 is 15 amino acids. Germline V gene lookup returns CDR1 MNHEY and CDR2 SMNVEV (reference sequence). DNA of the CDR3: TGTGCCAGCAGTTTAGGGGCGGGGGCGAATTCACCCCTCCACTTT. This encodes CASSLGAGANSPLHF.

The chain has TRBV27 and TRBJ2-7, with 10 bases lining up with TRBD2. The CDR3 length is 15 residues. The V and J ends lost 5 bases and 4 bases, in that order; junction bases with no gene match: 8. Germline lookup yields CDR1 MNHEY and CDR2 SMNVEV (reference sequence). The CDR3 DNA reads TGTGCCAGCAGTCTACAAGCGGGAGGGACGTACGAGCAGTACTTC. It specifies CASSLQAGGTYEQYF.

This chain links TRBV6-5 with TRBJ2-1; 7 positions match TRBD2. The CDR3 totals 14 residues. CDR1 and CDR2 from the germline V gene are MNHEY and SVGAGI. V trimming: 5 bases; J trimming: 4 bases; junction bases outside the gene matches: 5. Written as DNA, the CDR3 is TGTGCCAGCAGTCTAGCGGTCGAATACAATGAGCAGTTCTTC. Protein: CASSLAVEYNEQFF.

The chain recombines TRBV7-9 with TRBJ2-4, with 8 bases aligning to TRBD1. Germline trimming cut 2 bases from V and 5 bases from J; bases unmatched to any gene: 5. The germline CDR1 and CDR2 sequences are SEHNR and FQNEAQ (reference sequence). The CDR3 has 15 amino acids. The chain's CDR3 is CASSLQGAVENIQYF. The CDR3 DNA sequence: TGTGCCAGCAGCTTACAGGGGGCCGTCGAAAACATTCAGTACTTC.

This sequence joins TRBV21-1 and TRBJ1-2; the D call TRBD1 from the table was never checked on the DNA. TRBV21-1 constitutes a pseudogene. The CDR3 runs to 14 residues. The DNA of the CDR3 is TGTGCCAGCAGCCCACAGGGAACGGGCTATGGCTACACCTTC. It specifies CASSPQGTGYGYTF.

V usage is TRBV11-2 and J usage is TRBJ1-6, with unresolved D. Germline V lookup: CDR1 SGHAT, CDR2 FQNNGV. Trimming pared 5 bases from V and 8 bases from J, leaving 10 bases between. This CDR3 is 13 amino acids long. CDR3 residues: CASSPNTDSPLHF. The CDR3 nucleotides are TGTGCCAGCAGCCCAAATACAGATTCACCCCTCCACTTT.

The chain is built from TRBV7-9 and TRBJ1-2; a possible D gene is TRBD1 (6 bases). This CDR3 is built from 15 residues. The V end lost 0 bases, the J end lost 8 bases, and 16 bases lay between the germline ends. Germline values: CDR1 SEHNR, CDR2 FQNEAQ (reference sequence). In nucleotides, the CDR3 is TGTGCCAGCAGCTTAGCGCAAGGGGGGGCGGTAGGCTACACCTTC. Amino acids: CASSLAQGGAVGYTF.

The sample holds one count of this clone. The rearrangement links TRBV4-1 to TRBJ1-3, with TRBD1 as a possible D gene (6 bases). CDR1 MGHRA and CDR2 YSYEKL come from the germline V gene. Trimming left V 2 bases short and J 2 bases short, with 13 bases between. The CDR3 totals 16 residues. This chain's CDR3 is CASSQPTGSPGNTIYF. CDR3 bases: TGCGCCAGCAGCCAACCCACAGGGTCGCCTGGAAACACCATATATTTT.